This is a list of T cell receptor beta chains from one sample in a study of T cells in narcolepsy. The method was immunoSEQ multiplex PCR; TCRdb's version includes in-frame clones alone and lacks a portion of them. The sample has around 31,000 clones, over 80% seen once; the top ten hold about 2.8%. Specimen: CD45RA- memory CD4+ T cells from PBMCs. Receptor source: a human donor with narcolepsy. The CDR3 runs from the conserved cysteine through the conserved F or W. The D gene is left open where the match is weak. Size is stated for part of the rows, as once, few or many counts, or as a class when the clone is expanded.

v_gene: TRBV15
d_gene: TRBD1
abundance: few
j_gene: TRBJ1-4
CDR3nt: TGTGCCACCAGCAGAGATCGGGCAGGGGGCCTGGAAAAACTGTTTTTT
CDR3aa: CATSRDRAGGLEKLFF

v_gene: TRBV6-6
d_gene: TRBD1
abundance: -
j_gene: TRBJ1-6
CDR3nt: TGTGCCAGCAGTAAGGGCTCCGGGACAGGGGATTCACCCCTCCACTTT
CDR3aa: CASSKGSGTGDSPLHF

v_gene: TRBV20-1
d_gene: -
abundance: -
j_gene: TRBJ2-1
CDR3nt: TGCAGTGCTAGGGCTAATGAGCAGTTCTTC
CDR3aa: CSARANEQFF

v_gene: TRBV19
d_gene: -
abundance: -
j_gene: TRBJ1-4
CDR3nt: TGTGCCAGTAGTATAGGCGGGGGCAGTGGTGAAAAACTGTTTTTT
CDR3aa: CASSIGGGSGEKLFF

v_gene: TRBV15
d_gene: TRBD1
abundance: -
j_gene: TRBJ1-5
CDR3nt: TGTGCCACCAGCATCCGGGACAGGGCTCAGCCCCAGCATTTT
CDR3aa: CATSIRDRAQPQHF

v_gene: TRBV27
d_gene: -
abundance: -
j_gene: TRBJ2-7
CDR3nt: TGTGCCAGCAGTTGGGGGACGGGGGTCGCCTACGAGCAGTACTTC
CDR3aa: CASSWGTGVAYEQYF

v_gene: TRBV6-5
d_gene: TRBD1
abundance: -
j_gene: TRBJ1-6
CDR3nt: TGTGCCAGCACCGCCAGGGGGGGGGCCCTCCACTTT
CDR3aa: CASTARGGALHF

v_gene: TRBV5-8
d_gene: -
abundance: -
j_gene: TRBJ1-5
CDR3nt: TGTGCCAGCAGCCCCCGACAGCGCAATCAGCCCCAGCATTTT
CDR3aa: CASSPRQRNQPQHF

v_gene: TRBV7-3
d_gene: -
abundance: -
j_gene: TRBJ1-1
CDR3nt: TGTGCCAGCAGCGCCTCGATGGGGGGGAACACTGAAGCTTTCTTT
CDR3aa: CASSASMGGNTEAFF

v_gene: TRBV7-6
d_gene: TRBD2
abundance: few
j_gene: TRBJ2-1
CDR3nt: TGTGCCAGCAGCCTGTCGTCCCTAAGCGGGGGATCTTACAATGAGCAGTTCTTC
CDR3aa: CASSLSSLSGGSYNEQFF

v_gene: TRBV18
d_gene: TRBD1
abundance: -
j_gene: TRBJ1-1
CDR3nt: TGTGCCAGCTCACCAGCCGGGACAGGGGGCATGGTAACTGAAGCTTTCTTT
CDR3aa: CASSPAGTGGMVTEAFF

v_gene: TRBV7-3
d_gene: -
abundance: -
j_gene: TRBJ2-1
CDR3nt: TGTGCCAGCAGCCTCGTGCTTAACAATGAGCAGTTCTTC
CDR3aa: CASSLVLNNEQFF

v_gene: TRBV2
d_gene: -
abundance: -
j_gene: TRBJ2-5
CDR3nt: TGTGCCAGCAGTGAATCTGTGCGAGAGACCCAGTACTTC
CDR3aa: CASSESVRETQYF

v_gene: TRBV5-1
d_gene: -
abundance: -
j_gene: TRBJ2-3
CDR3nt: TGCGCCAGCAGCGTCTTCCGGGACACGACCACAGATACGCAGTATTTT
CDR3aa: CASSVFRDTTTDTQYF

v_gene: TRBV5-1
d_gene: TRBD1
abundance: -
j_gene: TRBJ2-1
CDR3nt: TGCGCCAGCACCCTACAGGGGACCCCTTACAATGAGCAGTTCTTC
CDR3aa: CASTLQGTPYNEQFF

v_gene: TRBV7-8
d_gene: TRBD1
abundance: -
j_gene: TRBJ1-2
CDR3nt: TGTGCCAGCAGCCTTCGGACAGGGAGCGATGGCTACACCTTC
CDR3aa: CASSLRTGSDGYTF

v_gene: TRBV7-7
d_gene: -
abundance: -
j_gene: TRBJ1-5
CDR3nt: TGTGCCAGCAGCTTGGACAGCTTCTCGCCCCAGCATTTT
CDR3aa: CASSLDSFSPQHF

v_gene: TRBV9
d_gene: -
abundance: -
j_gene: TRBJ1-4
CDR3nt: TGTGCCAGCAGCCCTCGCGGCGAGTTTGGTGAAAAACTGTTTTTT
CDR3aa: CASSPRGEFGEKLFF

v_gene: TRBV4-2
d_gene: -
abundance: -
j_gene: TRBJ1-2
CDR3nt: TGTGCCAGCAGCCGTCCTGGGGACTATGGCTACACCTTC
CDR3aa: CASSRPGDYGYTF

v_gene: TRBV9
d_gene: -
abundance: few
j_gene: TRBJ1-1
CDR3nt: TGTGCCAGCAGCCCAAGGGGTCGCACTGAAGCTTTCTTT
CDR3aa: CASSPRGRTEAFF

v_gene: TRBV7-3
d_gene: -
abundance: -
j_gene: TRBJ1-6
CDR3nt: TGTGCCAGCAGCTTAACCCCGGAGGGGGATTCACCCCTCCACTTT
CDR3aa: CASSLTPEGDSPLHF

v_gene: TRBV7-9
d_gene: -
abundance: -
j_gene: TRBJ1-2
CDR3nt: TGTGCCAGCAGCTATCAGGGTACGGACTATGGCTACACCTTC
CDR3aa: CASSYQGTDYGYTF

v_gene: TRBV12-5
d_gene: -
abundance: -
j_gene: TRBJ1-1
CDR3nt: TGTGCTAGTACTCAGAACACTGAAGCTTTCTTT
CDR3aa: CASTQNTEAFF

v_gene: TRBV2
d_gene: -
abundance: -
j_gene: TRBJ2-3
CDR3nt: TGTGCCAGCAATTGGGACTCCAGAGTAGATACGCAGTATTTT
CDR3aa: CASNWDSRVDTQYF

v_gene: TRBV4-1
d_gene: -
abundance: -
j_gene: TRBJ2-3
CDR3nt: TGCGCCAGCAGCCAAGTTACAGGGAAGTCCCGCACAGATACGCAGTATTTT
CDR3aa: CASSQVTGKSRTDTQYF

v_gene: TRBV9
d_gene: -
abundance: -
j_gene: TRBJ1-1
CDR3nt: TGTGCCAGCAGCGTAAAAGGAGACACTGAAGCTTTCTTT
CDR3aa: CASSVKGDTEAFF

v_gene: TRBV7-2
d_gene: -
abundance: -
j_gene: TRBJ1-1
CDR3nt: TGTGCCAGCAGCTTAAGAGGCCGAATGAACACTGAAGCTTTCTTT
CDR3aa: CASSLRGRMNTEAFF

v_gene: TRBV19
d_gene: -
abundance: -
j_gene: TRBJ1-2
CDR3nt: TGTGCCAGTACCCCAACCTACTATGGCTACACCTTC
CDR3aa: CASTPTYYGYTF

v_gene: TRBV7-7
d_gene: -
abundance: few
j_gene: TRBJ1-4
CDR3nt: TGTGCCAGCAGCCGGACAGAGGGTGAAAAACTGTTTTTT
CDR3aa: CASSRTEGEKLFF

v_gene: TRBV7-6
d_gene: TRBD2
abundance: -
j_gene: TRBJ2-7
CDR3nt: TGTGCCAGCAGCTATGCGACTAGCGGGGGCCCCGAGCAGTACTTC
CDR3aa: CASSYATSGGPEQYF

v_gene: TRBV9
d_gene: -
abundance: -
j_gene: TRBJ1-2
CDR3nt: TGTGCCAGCAGCGTAGGGGGGTCCTATGGCTACACCTTC
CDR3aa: CASSVGGSYGYTF

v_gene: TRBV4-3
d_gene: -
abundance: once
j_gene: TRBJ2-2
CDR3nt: TGCGCCAGCAGCCAATTAAGACCGGGAGAACAAACCGGGGAGCTGTTTTTT
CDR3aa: CASSQLRPGEQTGELFF

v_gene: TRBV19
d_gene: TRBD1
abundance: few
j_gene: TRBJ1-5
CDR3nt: TGTGCCAGTAGGTCAGGGGGAGGCAATCAGCCCCAGCATTTT
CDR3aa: CASRSGGGNQPQHF